This T cell receptor beta chain was identified during a study of tumor and adjacent non-tumor tissue in lung cancer. A modified ARM-PCR protocol with three rounds of nested PCR amplified TCRbeta. TCRdb reprocessed the multiplex PCR reads via MiXCR and lists one record per CDR3 protein. This sample yields about 75,000 distinct CDR3 sequences, of which more than 60% are seen a single time; approximately 12% belongs to the top ten. As for this clonotype: Its antigen remains unidentified. One end of the junction is discordant with germline, which a read error may explain.

RNA was extracted from bulk tissue without any cell sorting. Study outcomes and limitations: Higher tumor TCR diversity was associated with shorter survival.

The CDR3 sequence is 14 residues long. Germline CDR1 and CDR2: SQVTM and ANQGSEA. The rearrangement joins TRBV29-1 to TRBJ2-7, with D possibly matching TRBD2 (6 bases). The material sequenced was lung tumor tissue. The receptor's source is a woman in her 50s with non-small cell lung cancer. The CDR3 region has the DNA TGCGGCGTTGGGGAGACTAGGAGCTCCTACGAGCAGTACTTC. Its translation is CGVGETRSSYEQYF.